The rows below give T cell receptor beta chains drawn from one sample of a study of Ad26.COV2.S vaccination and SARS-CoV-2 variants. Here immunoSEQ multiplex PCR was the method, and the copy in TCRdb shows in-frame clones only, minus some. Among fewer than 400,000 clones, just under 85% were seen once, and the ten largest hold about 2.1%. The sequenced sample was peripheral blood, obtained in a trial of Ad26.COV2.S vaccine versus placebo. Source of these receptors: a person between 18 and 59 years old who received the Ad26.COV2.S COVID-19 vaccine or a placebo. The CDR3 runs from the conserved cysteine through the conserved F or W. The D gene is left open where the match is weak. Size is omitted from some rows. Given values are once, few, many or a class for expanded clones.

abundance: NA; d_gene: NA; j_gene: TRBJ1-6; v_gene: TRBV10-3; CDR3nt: TGTGCCATCAGTGATGGGGCGAATTCACCCCTCCACTTT; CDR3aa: CAISDGANSPLHF
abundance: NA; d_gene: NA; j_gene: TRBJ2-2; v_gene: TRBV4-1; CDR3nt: TGCGCCAGCAGCCAAAGCAGGGTAAACACCGGGGAGCTGTTTTTT; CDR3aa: CASSQSRVNTGELFF
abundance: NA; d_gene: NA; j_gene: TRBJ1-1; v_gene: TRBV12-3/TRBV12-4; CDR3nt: TGTGCCAGCGGAAGGGGGAACACTGAAGCTTTCTTT; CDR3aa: CASGRGNTEAFF
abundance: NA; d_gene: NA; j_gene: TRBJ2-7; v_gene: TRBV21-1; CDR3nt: TGTGCCAGCAGCAAACCATTTAAGGGTGGCGAGCAGTACTTC; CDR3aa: CASSKPFKGGEQYF
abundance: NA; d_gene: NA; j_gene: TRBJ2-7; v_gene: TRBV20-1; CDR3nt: TGCAGTGGGGGCCGAGGCTACGAGCAGTACTTC; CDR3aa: CSGGRGYEQYF
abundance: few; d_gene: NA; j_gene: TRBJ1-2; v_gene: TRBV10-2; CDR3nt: TGCGCCAGCATGACAGACTCCTATGGCTACACCTTC; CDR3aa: CASMTDSYGYTF
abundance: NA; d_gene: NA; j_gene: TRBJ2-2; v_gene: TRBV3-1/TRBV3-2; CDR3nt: TGTGCCAGCAGCCAAGGTAGTTGGGTTTCGAACACCGGGGAGCTGTTTTTT; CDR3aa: CASSQGSWVSNTGELFF
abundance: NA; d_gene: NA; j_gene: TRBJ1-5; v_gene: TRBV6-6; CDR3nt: TGTGCCAGCAGCCCCGTGGGCAGAGGGGACAATCAGCCCCAGCATTTT; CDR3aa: CASSPVGRGDNQPQHF
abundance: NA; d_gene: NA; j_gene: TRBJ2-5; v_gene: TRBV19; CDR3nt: TGTGCCAGTAGCCTATCTAGGGGTGGGCAAGAGACCCAGTACTTC; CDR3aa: CASSLSRGGQETQYF
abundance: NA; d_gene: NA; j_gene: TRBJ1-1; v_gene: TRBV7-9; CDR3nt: TGTGCCAGCAGCCTGGGGGCCTCCCAGAGGCTCACTGAAGCTTTCTTT; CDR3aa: CASSLGASQRLTEAFF
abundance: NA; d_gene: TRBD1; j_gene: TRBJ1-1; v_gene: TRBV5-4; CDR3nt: TGTGCCAGCAGCTTGCTGACCAGGGGGCAAGGCACTGAAGCTTTCTTT; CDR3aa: CASSLLTRGQGTEAFF
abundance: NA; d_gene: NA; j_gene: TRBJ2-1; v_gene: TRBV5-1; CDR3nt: TGCGCCAGCAGCTCGGGACGAGGACATATCGGGCAGTTCTTC; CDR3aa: CASSSGRGHIGQFF
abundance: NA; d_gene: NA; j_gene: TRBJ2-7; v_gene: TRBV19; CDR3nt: TGTGCCAGTAGTATAGCAGCGGGCGAGTACGAGCAGTACTTC; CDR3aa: CASSIAAGEYEQYF
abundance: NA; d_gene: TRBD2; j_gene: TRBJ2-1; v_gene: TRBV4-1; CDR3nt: TGCGCCAGCAGCCAACCTACTAGCGGGGGGCCCCGCAATGAGCAGTTCTTC; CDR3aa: CASSQPTSGGPRNEQFF
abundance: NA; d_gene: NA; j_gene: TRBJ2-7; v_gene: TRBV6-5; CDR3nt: TGTGCCAGCAGCCGCGCCAGGGGCGAGCAGTACTTC; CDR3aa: CASSRARGEQYF
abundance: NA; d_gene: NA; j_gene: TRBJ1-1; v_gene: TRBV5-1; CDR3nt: TGCGCCAGCTTATTCGGGAGTGGATCGAACACTGAAGCTTTCTTT; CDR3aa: CASLFGSGSNTEAFF
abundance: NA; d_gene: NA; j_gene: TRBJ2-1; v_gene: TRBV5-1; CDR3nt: TGCGCCAGCAGCTCTGACAGGACTGAGCAGTTCTTC; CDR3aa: CASSSDRTEQFF
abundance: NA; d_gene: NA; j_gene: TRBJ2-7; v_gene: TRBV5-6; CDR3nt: TGTGCCAGCAGCTTGGCCCTCGGACCGGCGAACTACGAGCAGTACTTC; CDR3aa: CASSLALGPANYEQYF
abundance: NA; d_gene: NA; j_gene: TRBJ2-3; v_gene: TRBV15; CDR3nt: TGTGCCACCAGCAGAGATGGTGACACAGATACGCAGTATTTT; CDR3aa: CATSRDGDTDTQYF
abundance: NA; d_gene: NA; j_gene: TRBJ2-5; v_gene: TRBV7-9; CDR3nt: TGTGCCAGCAGCGAGCTTCCGGGCTTAGGGGGGACCCAGTACTTC; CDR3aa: CASSELPGLGGTQYF
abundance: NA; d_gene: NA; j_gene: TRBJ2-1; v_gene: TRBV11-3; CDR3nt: TGTGCCAGCAGCAACGGACCCGGGGATGAGCAGTTCTTC; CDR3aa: CASSNGPGDEQFF
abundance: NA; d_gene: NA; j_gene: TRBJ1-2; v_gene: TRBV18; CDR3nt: TGTGCCAGCTCACGGGATGCCGGCAGTAACTATGGCTACACCTTC; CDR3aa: CASSRDAGSNYGYTF
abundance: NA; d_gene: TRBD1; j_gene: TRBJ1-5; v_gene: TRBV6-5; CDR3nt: TGTGCCAGCAAGTCTGGACAGGGGGTCAATCAGCCCCAGCATTTT; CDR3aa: CASKSGQGVNQPQHF
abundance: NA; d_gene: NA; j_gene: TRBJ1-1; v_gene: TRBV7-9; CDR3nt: TGTGCCAGCAGCTTAGAGTCAGAACCTGAAGCTTTCTTT; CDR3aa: CASSLESEPEAFF
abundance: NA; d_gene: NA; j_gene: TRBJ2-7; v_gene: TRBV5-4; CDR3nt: TGTGCCAGCTCCCCGGGGGGCGAACCCTACGAGCAGTACTTC; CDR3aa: CASSPGGEPYEQYF
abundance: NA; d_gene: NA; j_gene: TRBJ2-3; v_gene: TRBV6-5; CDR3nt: TGTGCCGCCCTTGGGGGCTCCACAGATACGCAGTATTTT; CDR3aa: CAALGGSTDTQYF
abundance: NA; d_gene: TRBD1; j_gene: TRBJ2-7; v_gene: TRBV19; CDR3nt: TGTGCCAGTAGTGATCGACAGGGAAGATACGAGCAGTACTTC; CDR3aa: CASSDRQGRYEQYF
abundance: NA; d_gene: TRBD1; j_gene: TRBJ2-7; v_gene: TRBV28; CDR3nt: TGTGCCAGCAGCCTCAGCGCAGGGGGCCACACTCCCTACGAGCAGTACTTC; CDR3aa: CASSLSAGGHTPYEQYF
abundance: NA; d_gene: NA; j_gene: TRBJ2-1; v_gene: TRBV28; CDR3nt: TGTGCCAGCATAGACCGCGGCCTATACAATGAGCAGTTCTTC; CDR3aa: CASIDRGLYNEQFF
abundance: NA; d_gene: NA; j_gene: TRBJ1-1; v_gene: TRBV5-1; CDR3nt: TGCGCCAGCAGCTTGGTCGGGGCTTTTAACACTGAAGCTTTCTTT; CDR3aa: CASSLVGAFNTEAFF